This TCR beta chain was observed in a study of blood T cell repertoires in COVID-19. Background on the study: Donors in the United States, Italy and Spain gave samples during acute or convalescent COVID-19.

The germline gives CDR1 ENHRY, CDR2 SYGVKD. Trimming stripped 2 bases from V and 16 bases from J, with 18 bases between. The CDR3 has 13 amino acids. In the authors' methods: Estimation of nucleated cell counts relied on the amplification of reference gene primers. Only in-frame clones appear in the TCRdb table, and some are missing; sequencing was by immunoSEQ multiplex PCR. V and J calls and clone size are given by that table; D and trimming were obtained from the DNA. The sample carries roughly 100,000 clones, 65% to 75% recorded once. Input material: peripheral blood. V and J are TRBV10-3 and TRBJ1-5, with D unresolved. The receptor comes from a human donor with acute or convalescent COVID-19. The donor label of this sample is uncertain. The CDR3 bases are TGTGCCATCAGTGAGGCTTTGGTCGGTCCCGAACATTTT. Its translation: CAISEALVGPEHF.